This TCR beta chain was found in a study of T-cell memory formation after mild COVID-19. As for the study in general: The TCR clusters were mostly specific to one donor. Whole-study results and caveats: What remained unconfirmed was the SARS-CoV-2 specificity of second-wave clones peaking on day 37. Clones which contracted sat mainly in CM and EM if CD4+, and in EMRA if CD8+. Clones that contracted from day 15 to 85 were balanced CD4/CD8, while later expanders leaned CD4+.

TCRdb re-derived calls from the 5' RACE reads in MiXCR, one entry per CDR3 protein. The table has 350,000 to 500,000 distinct CDR3 sequences, about a sixth seen once; the top ten hold about 22%. This clonotype was recorded many times. Its antigen is unknown. The CDR3 is 14 residues long. Trimming cost V 2 bases and J 5 bases, with 11 bases left between them. Germline assignment: CDR1 SGHRS and CDR2 YFSETQ. This clonotype was sampled from a man between 18 and 29 years old who had mild COVID-19 (a few samples of this study predate the infection). Cell type and time point are not known. The specimen was PBMCs or a T cell subset sorted from them (not recorded which). This rearrangement joins TRBV5-1 to TRBJ2-1; TRBD1 might be the D (6 bases). The CDR3: CASSLTGYNNEQFF. The CDR3 DNA sequence: TGCGCCAGCAGCTTAACAGGGTATAACAATGAGCAGTTCTTC.